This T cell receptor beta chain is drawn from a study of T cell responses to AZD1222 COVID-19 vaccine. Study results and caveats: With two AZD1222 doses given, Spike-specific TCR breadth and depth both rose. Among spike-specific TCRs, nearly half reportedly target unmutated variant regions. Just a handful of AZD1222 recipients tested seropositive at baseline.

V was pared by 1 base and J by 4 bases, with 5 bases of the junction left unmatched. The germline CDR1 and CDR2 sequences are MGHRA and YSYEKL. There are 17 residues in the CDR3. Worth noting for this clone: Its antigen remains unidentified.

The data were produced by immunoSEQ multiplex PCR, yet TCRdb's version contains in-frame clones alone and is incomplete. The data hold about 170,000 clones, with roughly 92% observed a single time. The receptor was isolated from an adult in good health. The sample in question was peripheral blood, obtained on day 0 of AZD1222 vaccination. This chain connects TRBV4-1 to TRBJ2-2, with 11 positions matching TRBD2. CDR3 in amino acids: CASSQGPSGGPTGELFF. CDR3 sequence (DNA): TGCGCCAGCAGCCAAGGCCCTAGCGGGGGGCCCACCGGGGAGCTGTTTTTT.